One sample yielded the 8 T cell receptor beta chains listed below, sequenced in a study of T cell responses to AZD1222 COVID-19 vaccine. The protocol was immunoSEQ multiplex PCR, while the TCRdb copy is restricted to in-frame clones and leaves out a portion. This sample has around 170,000 clones, with approximately 86% found just once. The sample in question was peripheral blood, obtained 28 days after the second AZD1222 dose. These receptors originate from an adult who received the AZD1222 COVID-19 vaccine.

The V gene is TRBV5-1, the J gene TRBJ2-7, with D perhaps TRBD1 or TRBD2 (5 bases each). The CDR3 loop spans 13 amino acids. Trimming cost V 4 bases and J 3 bases, with 11 bases left between them. From germline, CDR1 is SGHRS and CDR2 YFSETQ. Here the CDR3 DNA reads TGCGCCAGCAGCCCCGGGACCCACTACGAGCAGTACTTC. Its translation is CASSPGTHYEQYF. Combining the CDR3 with reference TRBV5-1 and TRBJ2-7 gives the whole variable domain KAGVTQTPRYLIKTRGQQVTLSCSPISGHRSVSWYQQTPGQGLQFLFEYFSETQRNKGNFPGRFSGRQFSNSRSEMNVSTLELGDSALYLCASSPGTHYEQYFGPGTRLTVT.

V gene TRBV3-1 (or the pseudogene TRBV3-2) combines with J gene TRBJ2-7, with D possibly being TRBD2 (6 bases). Germline CDR1 and CDR2: LGHDT and YNNKEL (reference sequence). The CDR3 is 14 residues long. Trimming took off 0 bases at V and 6 bases at J, with 12 bases between the two ends. Written as DNA, the CDR3 is TGTGCCAGCAGCCAAGATTGGCGGGGATCCGAGCAGTACTTC. Its translation is CASSQDWRGSEQYF.

The chain uses TRBV24-1 and TRBJ1-2; possible D gene TRBD1, 6 bases. Trimming stripped 7 bases from V and 2 bases from J, with 28 bases between. The CDR3 covers 19 residues. Looked up from germline, CDR1 is KGHDR and CDR2 is SFDVKD. CDR3: CATSPRIRGSPTQNYGYTF. CDR3 sequence (DNA): TGTGCCACCAGCCCGCGAATAAGGGGGAGTCCGACTCAGAACTATGGCTACACCTTC.

The genes are TRBV2 and TRBJ1-2; D may be TRBD1 (6 bases). CDR3 length equals 13 residues. CDR1 and CDR2 (germline): SNHLY, FYNNEI. The V gene lost 6 bases and the J gene lost 6 bases, with 14 bases spanning the gap. For the CDR3, the DNA is TGTGCCAGCAGCGAATTGAGACAGGATGGCTACACCTTC. Amino acids: CASSELRQDGYTF. Full variable domain (remainder filled in from reference TRBV2 and TRBJ1-2): EPEVTQTPSHQVTQMGQEVILRCVPISNHLYFYWYRQILGQKVEFLVSFYNNEISEKSEIFDDQFSVERPDGSNFTLKIRSTKLEDSAMYFCASSELRQDGYTFGSGTRLTVV.

This clone has only a few counts. The chain couples TRBV5-1 to TRBJ2-5, with 7 bases identical to TRBD2. V was pared by 0 bases and J by 4 bases, with 9 bases of the junction left unmatched. This CDR3 is built from 16 residues. From germline, CDR1 is SGHRS and CDR2 YFSETQ. The CDR3 here is CASSLAGPGGGETQYF. DNA for the CDR3: TGCGCCAGCAGCTTGGCCGGCCCGGGGGGAGGAGAGACCCAGTACTTC. Using reference TRBV5-1 and TRBJ2-5 for the parts outside the CDR3, the full variable domain is KAGVTQTPRYLIKTRGQQVTLSCSPISGHRSVSWYQQTPGQGLQFLFEYFSETQRNKGNFPGRFSGRQFSNSRSEMNVSTLELGDSALYLCASSLAGPGGGETQYFGPGTRLLVL.

The J gene is TRBJ1-2, the V gene TRBV5-6, with D tentatively TRBD1 (5 bases). Germline V gene lookup returns CDR1 SGHDT and CDR2 YYEEEE. The V and J ends lost 0 bases and 6 bases respectively, with 15 bases between them. The CDR3 consists of 15 residues. CDR3 in amino acids: CASSLEWAQENGYTF. CDR3 DNA sequence: TGTGCCAGCAGCTTGGAATGGGCACAGGAAAATGGCTACACCTTC. Together with reference TRBV5-6 and TRBJ1-2, the CDR3 gives the full variable domain: DAGVTQSPTHLIKTRGQQVTLRCSPKSGHDTVSWYQQALGQGPQFIFQYYEEEERQRGNFPDRFSGHQFPNYSSELNVNALLLGDSALYLCASSLEWAQENGYTFGSGTRLTVV.

The chain's CDR3 is CSVEVSRDSYGYTF. The DNA of the CDR3 is TGCAGCGTTGAAGTCTCCCGGGACAGCTATGGCTACACCTTC. The chain is built from TRBV29-1 and TRBJ1-2; 7 bases align to TRBD1. This CDR3 has 14 residues. Looked up from germline, CDR1 is SQVTM and CDR2 is ANQGSEA. The J segment lost 4 bases and the V segment lost 1 base, leaving 6 bases of the junction unmatched.

V is TRBV5-6 and J is TRBJ1-2; D not certain. Per the germline V gene, CDR1 is SGHDT and CDR2 is YYEEEE. CDR3 size: 14 residues. With 0 bases removed from V and 3 bases from J, the gap between germline ends came to 9 bases. The DNA for the CDR3 is TGTGCCAGCAGCTTGGCCGTTACAGACTATGGCTACACCTTC. It encodes CASSLAVTDYGYTF. The whole variable domain, filled in from reference TRBV5-6 and TRBJ1-2, reads DAGVTQSPTHLIKTRGQQVTLRCSPKSGHDTVSWYQQALGQGPQFIFQYYEEEERQRGNFPDRFSGHQFPNYSSELNVNALLLGDSALYLCASSLAVTDYGYTFGSGTRLTVV.